The 14 T cell receptor beta chains in this list originate from one sample, sequenced in a study of regulatory T cells in long-lasting Graves disease. CDR3 regions were amplified by Arm-PCR using iRepertoire HTBI primers to build TCR beta libraries. TCRdb processed the multiplex PCR reads anew with MiXCR; each CDR3 protein has one entry. This sample yields 550,000 to 600,000 distinct CDR3 sequences, of which 15% to 20% are seen a single time; about 12% belongs to the top ten. Noted time point: newly diagnosed GD, antithyroid drugs for less than 3 months. Preparation of the TCR library used RNA extracted from PBMCs. These records were also assigned to another study, of T cells in Graves' hyperthyroidism and ophthalmopathy.

The sample in question was peripheral blood mononuclear cells (PBMCs), obtained at new diagnosis, from a patient treated with antithyroid drugs. The receptor source for this set is a man aged 18 to 30 with Graves disease.

V and J are TRBV20-1 and TRBJ2-7; 9 bases are a match to TRBD1. The CDR3 spans 14 residues. J lost 4 bases, V lost 4 bases, and 8 bases had no gene match. Per the germline V gene, CDR1 is DFQATT and CDR2 is SNEGSKA (reference sequence). CDR3 DNA: TGCAGTGCTACCCACAGGGGGCGGCCTTACGAGCAGTACTTC. Translated: CSATHRGRPYEQYF.

A few counts support this clonotype. This CDR3 reads CASSTGAGTDTQYF. The DNA for the CDR3 is TGTGCCAGTAGCACGGGAGCGGGCACAGATACGCAGTATTTT. This sequence joins TRBV19 and TRBJ2-3; TRBD2 is a possible D gene (6 bases). Germline CDR1 reads LNHDA; CDR2 reads SQIVND (reference sequence). Trimming cost V 6 bases and J 1 base, with 11 bases left between them. The CDR3 runs to 14 residues.

The chain has TRBV24-1 and TRBJ2-2; possibly TRBD1 for D (5 bases). Trimming shortened V by 3 bases and J by 6 bases, and 10 bases separated the two germline ends. This CDR3 contains 14 residues. CDR1 KGHDR and CDR2 SFDVKD come from the germline V gene. In DNA, the CDR3 is TGTGCCACCAGTGATCAGGGTTTCCCCGGGGAGCTGTTTTTT. This sequence encodes CATSDQGFPGELFF.

The chain combines TRBV3-1 with TRBJ2-1; 8 bases align to TRBD1. Trimming removed 2 bases from V and 7 bases from J; junction bases left unmatched: 13. Per germline, CDR1 LGHDT and CDR2 YNNKEL (reference sequence). CDR3 length equals 17 residues. CDR3 region: CASSQTTGQGSANEQFF. CDR3 in DNA: TGTGCCAGCAGCCAAACTACTGGACAGGGAAGTGCAAATGAGCAGTTCTTC.

The chain employs TRBV12-3 or TRBV12-4 and TRBJ1-2; TRBD1 might be the D (6 bases). V lost 8 bases and J lost 5, with 15 bases in between. The length of the CDR3 is 13 residues. CDR3 sequence: CASGLSGDYGYTF. The CDR3 nucleotides are TGTGCCAGCGGCCTTTCAGGGGATTATGGCTACACCTTC.

The J gene is TRBJ2-3, the V gene TRBV30; D gene uncertain. Per germline, CDR1 GTSNPN and CDR2 SVGIG (reference sequence). This CDR3 spans 12 amino acids. Trimming removed 2 bases from V and 3 bases from J, with 6 bases in between. The chain's CDR3 is CAWSIVTDTQYF. CDR3 bases: TGTGCCTGGAGTATCGTAACAGATACGCAGTATTTT.

The J gene is TRBJ1-2, the V gene TRBV7-3; D is perhaps TRBD1 (5 bases). The CDR3 covers 12 residues. Germline V lookup: CDR1 SGHTA, CDR2 FQGTGA. V was pared by 4 bases and J by 8 bases, with 11 bases between. CDR3 in amino acids: CASSSPGFGYTF. The CDR3 DNA follows: TGTGCCAGCAGCTCCCCAGGGTTCGGCTACACCTTC.

This clonotype was recorded at least ten times. The chain has TRBV27 and TRBJ2-7; TRBD2 matches 11 bases. After removal of 6 bases from V and 3 bases from J, the junction contained 4 bases not matched to a gene. The germline CDR1 and CDR2 sequences are MNHEY and SMNVEV (reference sequence). This CDR3 contains 14 residues. The CDR3 sequence: CASRRLAGIYEQYF. The CDR3 DNA is TGTGCCAGCAGGCGACTAGCGGGGATCTACGAGCAGTACTTC.

This clonotype has a count of ten or more. V usage is TRBV20-1 and J usage is TRBJ1-1; D is undetermined. This CDR3 contains 12 residues. Looked up from germline, CDR1 is DFQATT and CDR2 is SNEGSKA (reference sequence). The V end was cut by 1 base, the J end by 3 bases, with 6 bases between. Here the CDR3 reads CSARAGDTEAFF. The CDR3, as DNA: TGCAGTGCTAGAGCTGGGGACACTGAAGCTTTCTTT.

This clonotype was counted at least ten times. This chain links TRBV7-2 with TRBJ2-1; possible D gene TRBD2, 7 bases. Looked up from germline, CDR1 is SGHTA and CDR2 is FQGNSA. The V end lost 5 bases, the J end lost 8 bases, and 22 bases lay between the germline ends. CDR3 size: 16 residues. In DNA form, the CDR3 reads TGTGCCAGCAGCGTATGGACGGAGGGGGGGATCGATGAGCAGTTCTTC. It yields the protein CASSVWTEGGIDEQFF.

This clonotype was found many times. This chain connects TRBV7-3 to TRBJ2-3; no firm D call. Germline CDR1 is SGHTA and CDR2 is FQGTGA. The CDR3 is made up of 13 amino acids. The V and J ends lost 2 bases and 1 base respectively, with 4 bases between them. The CDR3 nucleotides are TGTGCCAGCAGCTTATGGGGCACAGATACGCAGTATTTT. It codes for CASSLWGTDTQYF.

V gene TRBV9 combines with J gene TRBJ2-2, with 8 bases that match TRBD2. Trimming cost V 2 bases and J 6 bases; bases outside gene matches: 0. The CDR3 is 13 residues long. Germline V gene sequence: CDR1 SGDLS, CDR2 YYNGEE. This CDR3 is CASSVSGAGELFF. The CDR3 nucleotides are TGTGCCAGCAGCGTTAGCGGGGCCGGGGAGCTGTTTTTT. Combining the CDR3 with reference TRBV9 and TRBJ2-2 gives the whole variable domain DSGVTQTPKHLITATGQRVTLRCSPRSGDLSVYWYQQSLDQGLQFLIQYYNGEERAKGNILERFSAQQFPDLHSELNLSSLELGDSALYFCASSVSGAGELFFGEGSRLTVL.

This clonotype was recorded a few times. J is TRBJ1-5 and V is TRBV5-5; 9 positions agree with TRBD1. The CDR3 is 17 amino acids. Germline values: CDR1 SGHKS, CDR2 YYEKEE (reference sequence). V shed 4 bases and J 5 bases; nucleotides not matched to a gene: 13. CDR3 nucleotide sequence: TGTGCCAGCAGCGGAGTCCCGGGACAGGGAGACGATCAGCCCCAGCATTTT. Translated: CASSGVPGQGDDQPQHF.

The V gene is TRBV6-5, the J gene TRBJ2-7; 8 nucleotides agree with TRBD2. CDR3 length: 16 amino acids. The V and J ends lost 0 bases and 5 bases, in that order; junction bases with no gene match: 9. Germline CDR1 is MNHEY and CDR2 is SVGAGI. Here the CDR3 DNA reads TGTGCCAGCAGTTACTCGTATATAGGCGGGAGGAACGAGCAGTACTTC. It codes for CASSYSYIGGRNEQYF.